This TCR beta chain emerged from a study of spatial heterogeneity in lung cancer. Study-wide context: Detection consistently yielded more beta chains than alpha chains.

This clonotype was detected ten times or more. This beta chain is an off-target read within a library intended for alpha chains, so its frequency means little. From germline, CDR1 is LGHDT and CDR2 YNNKEL (reference sequence). The V and J ends lost 1 base and 4 bases respectively, with 6 bases between them. The CDR3 loop spans 13 amino acids. TCRdb processed the 5' RACE reads anew with MiXCR; each CDR3 protein has one entry. This table holds some 16,000 distinct CDR3 sequences, about 3.9% found once. Time point reported: sample taken at primary tumor resection. Untreated early-stage non-small cell lung cancer patients, about 70 in total, were the donors. The sequenced material consisted of unsorted whole RNA from tumor, nontumor lung or frozen PBMC.

The gene calls are TRBV3-1 and TRBJ2-3; no definite D call. The sequence was collected from a male donor with early-stage non-small cell lung cancer. Sequencing was performed on normal lung tissue next to the tumor, taken at surgery. CDR3 amino acids: CASSQVGADTQYF. The CDR3 region has the DNA TGTGCCAGCAGCCAAGTAGGTGCAGATACGCAGTATTTT.